This T cell receptor (beta chain) was recovered during a study of T-cell memory formation after mild COVID-19. Background on the study: TCR clustering was largely donor specific. Study conclusions and caveats: Detection of some responders pre-infection suggested pre-existing cross-reactive memory T cells participated.

This clonotype occurred a few times. Antigen: not known. Constant-segment primers and 5'RACE yielded cDNA libraries for TCR alpha and TCR beta, each carrying sample barcodes and UMIs. TCRdb analysed the 5' RACE reads with MiXCR anew, one entry per CDR3 protein. Seen here are a few hundred thousand distinct CDR3 sequences, around 10% observed once, and the top ten hold 22%. The CDR3 is 16 residues long. Germline V gene sequence: CDR1 SGDLS, CDR2 YYNGEE. The trim removed 0 bases at V and 5 bases at J, leaving 5 bases unmatched. The V and J genes are TRBV9 and TRBJ2-5; 12 bases align to TRBD2. Input material: PBMCs or a T cell subset sorted from them (not recorded which). The clonotype comes from a man aged 18 to 29 who had mild COVID-19 (a few samples of this study predate the infection). Cell type and time point are not known. CDR3 residues: CASSVDGLAGRETQYF. The CDR3 region has the DNA TGTGCCAGCAGCGTAGATGGACTAGCGGGGAGGGAGACCCAGTACTTC.